The rows below give T cell receptor beta chains drawn from one sample of a study of PD-L1 blockade in urothelial cancer. TCRdb's table, derived via immunoSEQ multiplex PCR, lists solely in-frame clones and lacks some. This table holds about 120,000 clones, around nine tenths found once. The sample consisted of PBMCs, taken around atezolizumab (anti-PD-L1) treatment. These receptors all come from a man in his 60s with urothelial cancer. Each CDR3 is given with its conserved first and last residue. D genes are given only for firm matches. Expanded clones are given a class, and other clones once, few, many or no size at all.

TRBJ2-2,TRBV19,TRBD2,-,CASSMVAGVNTGELFF,TGTGCCAGTAGTATGGTCGCGGGGGTCAACACCGGGGAGCTGTTTTTT
TRBJ2-7,TRBV4-2,TRBD1,-,CASSPQGQGVHEQYF,TGTGCCAGCAGCCCACAGGGACAGGGAGTCCACGAGCAGTACTTC
TRBJ2-3,TRBV4-2,-,-,CASSQGGYGTSTDTQYF,TGTGCCAGCAGCCAAGGGGGGTACGGGACTAGCACAGATACGCAGTATTTT
TRBJ2-2,TRBV10-3,-,-,CAISGDRDKNTGELFF,TGTGCCATCAGTGGCGATCGGGACAAGAACACCGGGGAGCTGTTTTTT
TRBJ2-2,TRBV19,TRBD1,once,CASRTGIGELFF,TGTGCCAGTAGGACAGGGATCGGGGAGCTGTTTTTT
TRBJ2-2,TRBV4-3,TRBD2,-,CASSQDRAGGTGELFF,TGCGCCAGCAGCCAAGATCGTGCGGGGGGGACCGGGGAGCTGTTTTTT
TRBJ2-7,TRBV30,TRBD1,-,CAWSKQGSPQYF,TGTGCCTGGAGTAAACAGGGGTCTCCGCAGTACTTC
TRBJ2-7,TRBV21-1,-,once,CASDGSGNEQYF,TGTGCCAGCGATGGTAGCGGGAACGAGCAGTACTTC
TRBJ2-1,TRBV10-1,TRBD2,-,CASSEVPTSGNNEQFF,TGCGCCAGCAGTGAGGTCCCGACTAGCGGAAACAATGAGCAGTTCTTC
TRBJ1-5,TRBV7-9,-,-,CASSKGVLQPQHF,TGTGCCAGCAGCAAAGGGGTTCTGCAGCCCCAGCATTTT
TRBJ2-5,TRBV7-3,-,-,CASSFRGSGRETQYF,TGTGCCAGCAGCTTTAGGGGGTCGGGTAGGGAGACCCAGTACTTC
TRBJ2-1,TRBV19,TRBD2,once,CASSISSSGANEQFF,TGTGCCAGTAGTATCTCCTCTAGCGGGGCCAATGAGCAGTTCTTC
TRBJ2-7,TRBV11-2,TRBD1,-,CASSLETGTGQYF,TGTGCCAGCAGCTTAGAGACAGGGACAGGGCAGTACTTC
TRBJ2-3,TRBV9,TRBD2,-,CASSLSGRAADTQYF,TGTGCCAGCAGTCTCAGCGGGAGGGCGGCAGATACGCAGTATTTT
TRBJ2-3,TRBV11-2,TRBD2,-,CATSSGGAADTQYF,TGTGCCACGTCTAGCGGGGGGGCCGCAGATACGCAGTATTTT
TRBJ2-5,TRBV9,TRBD1,-,CASSVNRGQETQYF,TGTGCCAGCAGCGTGAACAGGGGGCAAGAGACCCAGTACTTC
TRBJ1-4,TRBV7-8,TRBD1,-,CASSRPTGDNEKLFF,TGTGCCAGCAGCCGACCGACAGGGGATAATGAAAAACTGTTTTTT
TRBJ2-2,TRBV14,-,-,CASSPQLSYTGELFF,TGTGCCAGCAGCCCCCAATTAAGCTACACCGGGGAGCTGTTTTTT
TRBJ2-7,TRBV6-1,-,-,CAGLEGSTYEQYF,TGTGCCGGATTGGAGGGTTCAACCTACGAGCAGTACTTC
TRBJ2-5,TRBV18,TRBD2,-,CASSVDPGREETQYF,TGTGCCAGCTCAGTAGACCCCGGGAGGGAAGAGACCCAGTACTTC
TRBJ1-4,TRBV28,TRBD1,once,CASSPSPQGVSEKLFF,TGTGCCAGCAGTCCATCACCACAGGGGGTGAGTGAAAAACTGTTTTTT
TRBJ1-4,TRBV5-1,-,few,CASSFQGNYDEKLFF,TGCGCCAGCAGCTTCCAGGGGAATTACGATGAAAAACTGTTTTTT
TRBJ2-7,TRBV2,TRBD2,-,CASISQRGLAGTSKSYEQYF,TGTGCCAGCATCTCCCAAAGGGGGCTTGCCGGGACTAGCAAATCCTACGAGCAGTACTTC
TRBJ2-5,TRBV19,-,few,CASSDLGATETQYF,TGTGCCAGTAGCGACCTGGGGGCGACGGAGACCCAGTACTTC
TRBJ1-1,TRBV5-4,-,once,CASSLIQGNTEAFF,TGTGCCAGCAGCTTGATACAGGGGAACACTGAAGCTTTCTTT
TRBJ2-3,TRBV9,TRBD2,-,CASSVGLAGDVTDTQYF,TGTGCCAGCAGCGTTGGACTAGCGGGCGATGTCACAGATACGCAGTATTTT
TRBJ2-5,TRBV2,TRBD2,once,CASSEETSGMETQYF,TGTGCCAGCAGTGAAGAGACTAGCGGGATGGAGACCCAGTACTTC
TRBJ2-5,TRBV27,-,-,CASSIHGTPQGTQYF,TGTGCCAGCAGTATACACGGGACACCCCAGGGGACCCAGTACTTC
TRBJ2-7,TRBV14,TRBD1,few,CASSQGRTGLGEQYF,TGTGCCAGCAGCCAAGGTCGGACAGGCTTGGGCGAGCAGTACTTC
TRBJ1-2,TRBV28,TRBD1,-,CASSLPGGYGYTF,TGTGCCAGCAGTTTACCAGGGGGCTATGGCTACACCTTC
TRBJ1-2,TRBV2,-,-,CASSEGQGYGYTF,TGTGCCAGCAGTGAAGGGCAGGGCTATGGCTACACCTTC
TRBJ2-1,TRBV11-2,TRBD1,-,CASSPSGQGANEQFF,TGTGCCAGCAGCCCTTCGGGACAGGGGGCGAATGAGCAGTTCTTC
TRBJ1-2,TRBV6-5,-,few,CASRLGAGALGGYTF,TGTGCCAGCAGGCTTGGCGCGGGGGCTTTAGGTGGCTACACCTTC
TRBJ2-5,TRBV10-2,TRBD2,-,CASSEGGAGGETQYF,TGCGCCAGCAGTGAGGGGGGGGCGGGGGGAGAGACCCAGTACTTC
TRBJ2-7,TRBV13,-,-,CASSRYGQAGYEQYF,TGTGCCAGCAGCAGATACGGACAGGCGGGGTACGAGCAGTACTTC
TRBJ1-2,TRBV28,TRBD1,-,CASRTGTGIPYGYTF,TGTGCCAGCAGAACCGGGACAGGGATCCCCTATGGCTACACCTTC
TRBJ1-5,TRBV19,-,-,CASSIMSRDSNQPQHF,TGTGCCAGTAGTATAATGTCGAGGGATAGCAATCAGCCCCAGCATTTT
TRBJ2-1,TRBV7-3,TRBD2,-,CASSSRGLAFEQFF,TGTGCCAGCAGCTCCCGCGGACTAGCATTTGAGCAGTTCTTC
TRBJ2-7,TRBV4-3,TRBD1,-,CASSQEGTGPYEQYF,TGCGCCAGCAGCCAAGAAGGGACAGGGCCCTACGAGCAGTACTTC
TRBJ2-7,TRBV18,-,-,CASSSSTTGLTLYEQYF,TGTGCCAGCTCATCCTCAACTACAGGCTTAACCCTCTACGAGCAGTACTTC
TRBJ1-5,TRBV18,-,-,CASSPQGDRQPQHF,TGTGCCAGCTCACCACAGGGGGATAGGCAGCCCCAGCATTTT
TRBJ2-3,TRBV2,-,-,CASSERVGLQRDTQYF,TGTGCCAGCAGTGAACGCGTTGGGCTACAGCGGGATACGCAGTATTTT
TRBJ2-1,TRBV7-9,-,-,CASSEGDSGWQFF,TGTGCCAGCAGCGAAGGGGACTCGGGGTGGCAGTTCTTC
TRBJ2-3,TRBV13,TRBD2,once,CASSIGTSGTSTDTQYF,TGTGCCAGCAGCATCGGGACTAGCGGAACAAGCACAGATACGCAGTATTTT
TRBJ1-1,TRBV20-1,-,-,CSARAYPGIF,TGCAGTGCTAGAGCATACCCCGGGATCTTT
TRBJ1-6,TRBV7-3,TRBD1,-,CASSSGQNSPLHF,TGTGCCAGCAGCTCGGGACAGAATTCACCCCTCCACTTT
TRBJ1-3,TRBV7-2,TRBD1,-,CASSPRQGSGNTIYF,TGTGCCAGCAGCCCCCGACAGGGGTCTGGAAACACCATATATTTT
TRBJ1-1,TRBV5-1,-,-,CASRGGEANTEAFF,TGCGCCAGCAGGGGGGGGGAGGCGAACACTGAAGCTTTCTTT
TRBJ2-1,TRBV10-3,-,-,CAISELYSEQFF,TGTGCCATCAGTGAGCTGTATAGTGAGCAGTTCTTC
TRBJ1-2,TRBV4-1,-,-,CASSQELVQSYGYTF,TGCGCCAGCAGCCAAGAGCTGGTACAGAGTTATGGCTACACCTTC
TRBJ1-1,TRBV7-9,TRBD1,-,CASSPPRTGFDTEAFF,TGTGCCAGCAGTCCCCCCCGGACAGGCTTTGACACTGAAGCTTTCTTT
TRBJ1-2,TRBV6-5,TRBD1,-,CASSYSYRGQGYTF,TGTGCCAGCAGTTACTCGTACAGGGGGCAAGGCTACACCTTC
TRBJ2-5,TRBV6-1,TRBD2,-,CASSASTGGFGETQYF,TGTGCCAGCAGTGCATCCACGGGGGGTTTTGGAGAGACCCAGTACTTC
TRBJ2-3,TRBV9,TRBD2,-,CASSVELAGNPSTDTQYF,TGTGCCAGCAGCGTAGAACTAGCGGGCAATCCTAGCACAGATACGCAGTATTTT
TRBJ1-3,TRBV4-2,TRBD1,-,CASSPDDRASGNTIYF,TGTGCCAGCAGCCCTGACGACAGGGCCTCTGGAAACACCATATATTTT
TRBJ2-1,TRBV29-1,TRBD2,-,CSAPLANNEQFF,TGCAGCGCCCCACTAGCGAACAATGAGCAGTTCTTC
TRBJ1-4,TRBV7-2,-,-,CASLDRVNEKLFF,TGTGCCAGCCTCGACAGAGTTAATGAAAAACTGTTTTTT
TRBJ1-1,TRBV2,TRBD1,-,CASSPGTENTEAFF,TGTGCCAGCAGCCCCGGGACAGAGAACACTGAAGCTTTCTTT
TRBJ1-5,TRBV5-4,TRBD1,-,CASSRDRETQPQHF,TGTGCCAGCAGTCGCGACAGGGAGACTCAGCCCCAGCATTTT
TRBJ2-7,TRBV5-1,-,-,CASSPTENSYEQYF,TGCGCCAGCAGCCCGACAGAAAACTCCTACGAGCAGTACTTC